The 13 T cell receptor beta chains below all came from one sample that was sequenced in a study of tumor-infiltrating lymphocytes in primary liver carcinoma. TCR beta cDNA came from about 500 ng total RNA, primed with a constant-region primer. Library construction for TCR beta comprised three nested multiplex PCR rounds performed with slightly modified ARM-PCR. The first two PCR rounds, around 10 cycles each, used TRBV1-TRBV30 forward primers and a C-beta reverse primer. TCRdb analysed the multiplex PCR reads with MiXCR anew, one entry per CDR3 protein. Of fewer than 250,000 distinct CDR3 sequences listed, less than 75% were seen once; the top ten hold roughly 6.4%. Both blood RNA, taken from unsorted whole blood, and germline DNA were extracted. What was sequenced was peripheral blood. These receptors were taken from a woman aged 55-70 years with primary liver carcinoma and hepatitis B virus infection.

This clonotype has ten or more counts. In DNA form, the CDR3 reads TGTGCCAGCAGACTCGGGACAGGCACAGATACGCAGTATTTT. The encoded protein is CASRLGTGTDTQYF. The chain is built from TRBV12-3 or TRBV12-4 and TRBJ2-3; 7 bases agree with TRBD1. The ends lost 6 bases at V and 1 base at J; junction bases unmatched: 4. This CDR3 has 14 amino acids.

With regard to this clonotype: This sequence may be a read error, since a much larger clone differs from it by one base. The CDR3 protein is CASSYGTGGTGNTTYF. For the CDR3, the DNA is TGTGCCAGCAGTTACGGGACAGGGGGCACTGGAAACACCACATATTTT. V usage is TRBV6-5 and J usage is TRBJ1-3, with 12 positions matching TRBD1. The germline gives CDR1 MNHEY, CDR2 SVGAGI. The CDR3 sequence is 16 residues long.

J is TRBJ2-2 and V is TRBV30; D is ambiguous. The germline CDR1 and CDR2 sequences are GTSNPN and SVGIG (reference sequence). V was pared by 4 bases and J by 1 base, with 7 bases between. CDR3 length: 13 residues. DNA for the CDR3: TGTGCCTGGATGTGGGGGAACACCGGGGAGCTGTTTTTT. Translating gives CAWMWGNTGELFF.

This clonotype was seen a single time. The junction departs from germline at one end; a sequencing error may be responsible. V gene TRBV28 combines with J gene TRBJ1-2; 8 nucleotides match TRBD1. The CDR3 sequence is 13 residues long. Germline lookup yields CDR1 MDHEN and CDR2 SYDVKM. CDR3 nucleotides: TGTGCCAGCAGTTTTGGACAGGGTGTTCGCTACATCTTC. Translation gives CASSFGQGVRYIF.

The sample holds a few counts of this clonotype. The chain links TRBV6-2 or TRBV6-3 to TRBJ2-1; 11 bases fit TRBD2. The CDR3 runs 15 residues. CDR1 MNHEY and CDR2 SVGEGT come from the germline V gene. After removal of 8 bases from V and 5 bases from J, the junction contained 8 bases not matched to a gene. The CDR3 sequence: CASCSGRGINNEQFF. The CDR3 DNA sequence: TGTGCCAGCTGTAGCGGGAGGGGTATTAACAATGAGCAGTTCTTC.

In this sample, this clonotype turned up once. Its ends do not fully match the called genes, so a read error is possible. The chain combines TRBV6-5 with TRBJ2-5; D is tentatively TRBD1 or TRBD2 (5 bases each). This CDR3 region has 15 residues. Looked up from germline, CDR1 is MNHEY and CDR2 is SVGAGI. The CDR3 reads CDSSYSWGWQETQYF. Here the CDR3 DNA reads TGTGACAGCAGTTACTCCTGGGGGTGGCAAGAGACCCAGTACTTC.

A single count supports this clonotype. Being one base from a much bigger clone, this may be a read error. The chain couples TRBV4-2 to TRBJ2-1; 13 nucleotides line up with TRBD2. Per germline, CDR1 LGHNA and CDR2 YNFKEQ. The CDR3 extends over 20 amino acids. V lost 1 base, J lost 2 bases, and 11 bases stayed unmatched. CDR3 DNA sequence: TGTGCCAGCAGCCAAGTAGATCGGACTAGCGGGAGAATCACCTACAATGAGCAGTTCTTC. Its translation: CASSQVDRTSGRITYNEQFF.

This clonotype was recorded many times. The chain couples TRBV29-1 to TRBJ2-1; 9 bases are a match to TRBD2. V lost 3 bases to trimming and J lost 0 bases; unmatched junction nucleotides: 9. CDR3 length equals 17 residues. Per germline, CDR1 SQVTM and CDR2 ANQGSEA. The DNA of the CDR3 is TGCAGCGTTGACGACGGGACTAGCAAAAGCTCCTACAATGAGCAGTTCTTC. It yields the protein CSVDDGTSKSSYNEQFF.

Regarding this clonotype: Since a much larger clone is just one base distant, this may be a read error. The CDR3 DNA sequence: TGTGCCAGCAGTTTGGGGGGGTTGAGGACAGATACGCAGCATTTT. Its protein product is CASSLGGLRTDTQHF. The V gene is TRBV12-3 or TRBV12-4, the J gene TRBJ2-3; a possible D gene is TRBD1 (6 bases). TRBJ1-5 matches the DNA end more closely, so the J call is doubtful. CDR3 length equals 15 residues.

This clonotype was counted only a few times. The rearrangement links TRBV6-5 to TRBJ2-7; D gene ambiguous. Germline V gives CDR1 MNHEY, CDR2 SVGAGI. CDR3 length: 13 amino acids. V gave up 5 bases and J gave up 3 bases, with 11 bases separating them. The CDR3, as DNA: TGTGCCAGCAGTGATGCAGTTATCTACGAGCAGTACTTC. Translating gives CASSDAVIYEQYF.

About this clonotype: At one of its ends the junction is not consistent with the germline gene, which may arise from a read error. This chain connects TRBV4-1 to TRBJ2-3; TRBD1 is a possible D gene (7 bases). From germline, CDR1 is MGHRA and CDR2 YSYEKL. The CDR3 is made up of 19 amino acids. The CDR3 nucleotides are TGTGCCAACAGCCAACCAGGGGGGATAGCCTTCCACGGCACAGATACGCAGTATTTT. It yields the protein CANSQPGGIAFHGTDTQYF.

This clonotype was recorded many times. The chain carries TRBV4-1 and TRBJ2-7, with 7 bases that match TRBD1. Trimming removed 3 bases from V and 2 bases from J; junction bases left unmatched: 10. CDR1 and CDR2 (germline): MGHRA, YSYEKL. The CDR3 runs 16 residues. Here the CDR3 reads CASSHAERGRTYEQYF. The CDR3 coding sequence is TGCGCCAGCAGCCACGCCGAGAGGGGGCGAACCTACGAGCAGTACTTC.

Note on this clonotype: The junction departs from germline at one end; a sequencing error may be responsible. CDR3: CASSLLAGGTDTHYF. The CDR3 DNA is TGTGCCAGTAGTTTACTAGCGGGAGGCACAGATACGCACTATTTT. This chain uses TRBV6-6 with TRBJ2-3, with TRBD2 matching over 12 bases. This CDR3 spans 15 amino acids. Germline V CDR1 and CDR2: MNHNY, SVGAGI (reference sequence).